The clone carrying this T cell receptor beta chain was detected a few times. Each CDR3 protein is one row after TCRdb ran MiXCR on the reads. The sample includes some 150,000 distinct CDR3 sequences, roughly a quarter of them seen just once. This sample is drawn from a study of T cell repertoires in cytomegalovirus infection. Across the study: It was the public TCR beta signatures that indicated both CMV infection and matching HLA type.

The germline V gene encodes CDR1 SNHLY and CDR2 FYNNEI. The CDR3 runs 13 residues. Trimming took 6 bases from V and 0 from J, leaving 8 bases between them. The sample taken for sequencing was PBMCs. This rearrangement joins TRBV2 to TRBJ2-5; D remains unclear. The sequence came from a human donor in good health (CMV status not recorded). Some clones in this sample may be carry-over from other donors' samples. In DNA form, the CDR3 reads TGTGCCAGCAGCACCACCTACCAAGAGACCCAGTACTTC. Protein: CASSTTYQETQYF.